The rows below give T cell receptor beta chains drawn from one sample of a study of beta chain features in type 1 diabetes. Assay used: immunoSEQ multiplex PCR; TCRdb lists only in-frame clones, some missing. This sample has about 130,000 clones, with about 10% found just once. Sequencing was done on a sample of central memory CD4+ T cells from blood. The receptors here all came from a man aged 18 to 30 in good health. The CDR3 runs from the conserved cysteine through the conserved F or W. The order of the fields is J gene, clone size, D gene, V gene, CDR3 DNA, CDR3 protein. A D gene is named only where the DNA matches it firmly. Expanded clones get a size class; other rows say once, few or many, or leave the size out.

J: TRBJ2-7
size: few
D: TRBD1
V: TRBV19
DNA: TGTGCCAGTAGTATGGGGACAGGGGGTGAATACGAGCAGTACTTC
CDR3: CASSMGTGGEYEQYF

J: TRBJ2-7
size: few
D: TRBD2
V: TRBV19
DNA: TGTGCCAGTAGTATCCGACTAGCGGGGGAATCGTACGAGCAGTACTTC
CDR3: CASSIRLAGESYEQYF

J: TRBJ1-6
size: many
D: -
V: TRBV4-2
DNA: TGTGCCAGCAGTCCACCTGATGGGCGCACACCCCTCCACTTT
CDR3: CASSPPDGRTPLHF

J: TRBJ2-2
size: few
D: TRBD2
V: TRBV4-3
DNA: TGCGCCAGCAGCCAAGGGGGGTTGGGCGGGGGGGCCCGATCCGGGGAGCTGTTTTTT
CDR3: CASSQGGLGGGARSGELFF

J: TRBJ2-5
size: few
D: -
V: TRBV6-1
DNA: TGTGCCAGCAGACAAAGAGAGACCCAGTACTTC
CDR3: CASRQRETQYF

J: TRBJ2-7
size: -
D: TRBD1
V: TRBV5-4
DNA: TGTGCCAGCAGCTTGGATTACAGGGGGCTGGAGTACTTC
CDR3: CASSLDYRGLEYF

J: TRBJ2-2
size: -
D: TRBD1
V: TRBV7-9
DNA: TGTGCCAGCAGCCCCGGGACAGGGGGCGGGAACACCGGGGAGCTGTTTTTT
CDR3: CASSPGTGGGNTGELFF

J: TRBJ1-6
size: many
D: -
V: TRBV7-9
DNA: TGTGCCAGCAGCGTCGACAGGAGCTCCTATAATTCACCCCTCCACTTT
CDR3: CASSVDRSSYNSPLHF

J: TRBJ2-1
size: many
D: -
V: TRBV9
DNA: TGTGCCAGCAGCTATCGTTACGCGGGAAAAGGTAATGAGCAGTTCTTC
CDR3: CASSYRYAGKGNEQFF

J: TRBJ2-1
size: few
D: TRBD2
V: TRBV11-3
DNA: TGTGCCAGCAGCCCTACAAGCGGGGGCCCCCCTTACAATGAGCAGTTCTTC
CDR3: CASSPTSGGPPYNEQFF

J: TRBJ2-1
size: -
D: -
V: TRBV4-1
DNA: TGCGCCAGCAGCCAACGGGGGTTGGATGAGCAGTTCTTC
CDR3: CASSQRGLDEQFF

J: TRBJ2-1
size: -
D: -
V: TRBV7-2
DNA: TGTGCCAGCAGCTCCCCCGATCGGGATTACAATGAGCAGTTCTTC
CDR3: CASSSPDRDYNEQFF

J: TRBJ2-1
size: few
D: TRBD2
V: TRBV7-7
DNA: TGTGCCAGCAGCTTAGAGCCAGCGGGGTACAATGAGCAGTTCTTC
CDR3: CASSLEPAGYNEQFF

J: TRBJ1-5
size: many
D: -
V: TRBV10-3
DNA: TGTGCCATCAGTGACTTTAATCAGCCCCAGCATTTT
CDR3: CAISDFNQPQHF

J: TRBJ2-4
size: -
D: -
V: TRBV5-1
DNA: TGCGCCAGCTCAGTGCGGGACGAAGCCAAAAACATTCAGTACTTC
CDR3: CASSVRDEAKNIQYF

J: TRBJ2-1
size: -
D: TRBD2
V: TRBV30
DNA: TGTGCCTGGCGGACTAGCGGTTTGAATGAGCAGTTCTTC
CDR3: CAWRTSGLNEQFF

J: TRBJ2-2
size: few
D: TRBD2
V: TRBV9
DNA: TGTGCCAGCAGCGTAGGTTTGAGCGGGAGCGGCGACACCGGGGAGCTGTTTTTT
CDR3: CASSVGLSGSGDTGELFF

J: TRBJ2-1
size: -
D: TRBD1
V: TRBV7-9
DNA: TGTGCCAGCAGCAACGGACAGGGGGGCAATGAGCAGTTCTTC
CDR3: CASSNGQGGNEQFF

J: TRBJ2-7
size: -
D: -
V: TRBV18
DNA: TGTGCCAGCTCACCAAACAGGGAACCCTACGAGCAGTACTTC
CDR3: CASSPNREPYEQYF

J: TRBJ1-5
size: few
D: -
V: TRBV19
DNA: TGTGCCAGTAGAACCCAGGGTCCCTTTTATAGCAATCAGCCCCAGCATTTT
CDR3: CASRTQGPFYSNQPQHF

J: TRBJ2-7
size: -
D: TRBD1
V: TRBV25-1
DNA: TGTGCCAGCAGTGAACTGCAGGGGGCGGCGTACGAGCAGTACTTC
CDR3: CASSELQGAAYEQYF

J: TRBJ2-1
size: -
D: -
V: TRBV7-9
DNA: TGTGCCAGCAGCTTAGAGGCGGGAAATAACCATTTGAAGCAGTTCTTC
CDR3: CASSLEAGNNHLKQFF